This T cell receptor (beta chain) was recovered during a study of CD8 T cells in ankylosing spondylitis (dated by TCRdb to 2015 to 2018). The study in broad terms: The study profiled T cell receptor beta repertoires in healthy donors and ankylosing spondylitis patients to find disease-linked TCR variants. The full study cohort comprised about 23 ankylosing spondylitis patients and 85 to 120 healthy donors. Peripheral blood samples were taken, and synovial fluid was additionally collected from ankylosing spondylitis patients. What the authors observed across the whole study: A TCR beta motif of several highly homologous amino acid variants appeared characteristic of blood from ankylosing spondylitis patients. Some motif variants had previously been reported in the synovial fluid and blood of reactive arthritis patients, which suggests shared mechanisms of disease initiation. The disease-linked clones showed a CD8+ phenotype and occurred at relatively low frequencies in peripheral blood. The disease-linked clones were reported as significantly enriched in matched synovial fluid samples from ankylosing spondylitis patients.

CDR1 and CDR2 are read off the germline V gene as SQVTM and ANQGSEA. The CDR3, from cysteine to phenylalanine, totals 13 residues. The kept DNA is CDR3 alone, 39 bases in frame from the first base. Notes on this clonotype: What this receptor recognizes is not known. This may arise from a read error, as a much more abundant clone is one base away.

The reads were generated on an Illumina HiSeq 2500. Quantitative 5'-RACE with molecular barcodes was the method used to prepare the TCR beta libraries. The authors' pipeline ran thus. Disease-linked TCR variants were identified with a new computational method built on a probabilistic model of VDJ rearrangement. TCRdb trimmed the raw reads at Q25, called clones with MiXCR and kept productive beta chains. For every CDR3 protein sequence, its rows merge into one entry that carries the most common genes and DNA. TCRdb's processing, not the authors', yielded these V and J calls. Counted in this sample were some 130,000 distinct CDR3 sequences; roughly an eighth of them appeared once. The ten largest clones represent approximately 3% of the sample.

The chain joins TRBV29-1 to TRBJ1-1, and 8 junction bases match TRBD1. The receptor was derived from a female donor with ankylosing spondylitis or in good health (not recorded which). Sequenced: blood, either unsorted or a sorted T cell fraction (not recorded which). The nucleotide sequence reads TGCAGCGTTGAGGACAGGGAGGACACTGAAACTTTCTTT. This encodes CSVEDREDTETFF.